A single sample gave rise to the 27 T cell receptor beta chains below, sequenced in a study of blood T cells in healthy people across ages. The use of a sample-barcoded 5' primer and a J-beta primer mix characterized a second PCR of 7 to 11 cycles. MiXCR, applied by TCRdb to the 5' RACE reads, yields one record per CDR3 protein. Of approximately 800,000 distinct CDR3 sequences detected, about 53% appear once; the ten largest clones hold roughly two fifths. The sample taken for sequencing was blood. These receptors all come from a man older than 75 in good health.

The J gene is TRBJ2-5, the V gene TRBV6-5; D may correspond to TRBD1 or TRBD2 (6 bases each). V lost 5 bases and J 3 bases, leaving 13 bases between the germline ends. The CDR3 is 14 residues long. The germline V gene has CDR1 MNHEY and CDR2 SVGAGI. This CDR3 is CASSTGGGKETQYF. The CDR3 DNA reads TGTGCCAGCAGTACCGGAGGGGGGAAAGAGACCCAGTACTTC.

This clonotype was counted between two and nine times. The chain combines TRBV20-1 with TRBJ2-7; 12 bases agree with TRBD2. This CDR3 has 16 amino acids. The J segment lost 2 bases and the V segment lost 6 bases, leaving 11 bases of the junction unmatched. The germline V gene encodes CDR1 DFQATT and CDR2 SNEGSKA (reference sequence). CDR3 sequence: CSADSSGLAGTYEQYF. The DNA of the CDR3 is TGCAGTGCCGATAGCTCCGGACTAGCGGGAACCTACGAGCAGTACTTC.

The rearrangement links TRBV5-1 to TRBJ2-1, with 16 bases lining up with TRBD2. The CDR3 contains 18 residues. Per the germline V gene, CDR1 is SGHRS and CDR2 is YFSETQ. The junction had 11 bases not matched to a gene; V was cut back by 3 bases and J by 8 bases. CDR3 amino acids: CASSSGLAGGPVSHEQFF. In nucleotides, the CDR3 is TGCGCCAGCAGCTCGGGACTAGCGGGAGGGCCTGTTAGCCATGAGCAGTTCTTC.

In this sample, this clonotype turned up a few times. V is TRBV20-1 and J is TRBJ2-3, with D possibly matching TRBD2 (6 bases). Trimming pared 4 bases from V and 5 bases from J, leaving 19 bases between. This CDR3 region has 15 residues. Per the germline V gene, CDR1 is DFQATT and CDR2 is SNEGSKA (reference sequence). In DNA, the CDR3 is TGCAGTGCTACCTCTATGGGAGGAGTGAAAGATACGCAGTATTTT. It is translated as CSATSMGGVKDTQYF.

The chain has TRBV3-1 and TRBJ2-3; D tentatively reads TRBD1 or TRBD2 (5 bases each). V was shortened by 7 bases and J by 14 bases, with 22 bases between the two germline ends. The CDR3 consists of 13 residues. CDR1 is LGHDT and CDR2 is YNNKEL in the germline V gene (reference sequence). CDR3: CASTRDPSSLAYF. CDR3 sequence (DNA): TGTGCCAGCACCCGGGACCCCTCATCCCTCGCGTATTTT.

This clonotype was seen just once. The gene calls are TRBV2 and TRBJ1-5; tentatively, D is TRBD1 (5 bases). The V gene lost 4 bases and the J gene lost 3 bases, with 13 bases spanning the gap. This CDR3 has 15 amino acids. Germline V lookup: CDR1 SNHLY, CDR2 FYNNEI. CDR3 sequence (DNA): TGTGCCAGCAGTGGGCGGAGGGGCGACAATCAGCCCCAGCATTTT. It yields the protein CASSGRRGDNQPQHF.

This chain joins TRBV9 and TRBJ2-1; 7 bases align to TRBD1. The junction had 2 bases not matched to a gene; V was cut back by 3 bases and J by 5 bases. Germline V gene data show CDR1 as SGDLS and CDR2 as YYNGEE. The CDR3 totals 13 residues. The CDR3 DNA reads TGTGCCAGCAGCGGGGACAGCAACAATGAGCAGTTCTTC. Translating it yields CASSGDSNNEQFF.

V is TRBV24-1 and J is TRBJ2-4, with 7 bases aligning to TRBD1. The DNA matches TRBJ2-7 better at its end, which makes the J call doubtful. There are 15 residues in the CDR3. The germline V gene has CDR1 KGHDR and CDR2 SFDVKD. CDR3 sequence (DNA): TGTGCCACCAGTGATCGCCGGGACAGACCCTACGAGCAGTACTTC. Protein product: CATSDRRDRPYEQYF.

This clonotype has a handful of counts. The J gene is TRBJ1-2, the V gene TRBV6-5, with 9 bases aligning to TRBD1. The CDR3 has 14 amino acids. Germline V CDR1 and CDR2: MNHEY, SVGAGI. V was pared by 5 bases and J by 8 bases, with 9 bases of the junction left unmatched. CDR3 nucleotide sequence: TGTGCCAGCAGTGACCCGGGACAGGGAGAAGGCTACACCTTC. It translates to CASSDPGQGEGYTF.

V usage is TRBV9 and J usage is TRBJ2-7; D tentatively reads TRBD1 or TRBD2 (5 bases each). Per the germline V gene, CDR1 is SGDLS and CDR2 is YYNGEE. Deletions cut 3 bases from V and 5 bases from J, with 18 bases between. This CDR3 is 15 amino acids long. The CDR3 nucleotides are TGTGCCAGCAGCGGGGGACGAGCGAAAATCCACGAGCAGTACTTC. It yields the protein CASSGGRAKIHEQYF.

V usage is TRBV20-1 and J usage is TRBJ2-7; TRBD2 might be the D (6 bases). The CDR3 consists of 14 residues. V was trimmed by 6 bases and J by 2 bases, leaving 17 bases between them. Germline-derived CDR1 and CDR2 are DFQATT and SNEGSKA (reference sequence). CDR3 coding DNA: TGCAGTGCCGATGCCCTTGCGGGACCCTACGAGCAGTACTTC. It specifies CSADALAGPYEQYF.

V and J are TRBV7-2 and TRBJ1-5; no firm D call. Germline lookup yields CDR1 SGHTA and CDR2 FQGNSA. The CDR3 loop spans 15 amino acids. The V end lost 1 base, the J end lost 2 bases, and 9 bases lay between the germline ends. CDR3 in amino acids: CASSLGERGNQPQHF. CDR3 nucleotides: TGTGCCAGCAGCTTAGGGGAGAGGGGCAATCAGCCCCAGCATTTT. Full variable domain (outside the CDR3, taken from reference TRBV7-2 and TRBJ1-5): GAGVSQSPSNKVTEKGKDVELRCDPISGHTALYWYRQSLGQGLEFLIYFQGNSAPDKSGLPSDRFSAERTGGSVSTLTIQRTQQEDSAVYLCASSLGERGNQPQHFGDGTRLSIL.

The gene calls are TRBV28 and TRBJ2-5, with a weak D call TRBD1 (5 bases). V lost 8 bases, J lost 7 bases, and 17 bases lay in between. The V gene's germline CDR1 is MDHEN and CDR2 SYDVKM. The CDR3 spans 13 residues. The CDR3 coding sequence is TGTGCCAGCCGCCTGGGGTGGGGCGGGACCCAGTACTTC. The encoded protein is CASRLGWGGTQYF.

To note about this clonotype: This may stem from a read error, because a much larger clone lies one nucleotide away. J is TRBJ2-1 and V is TRBV4-2, with 10 bases matching TRBD2. The CDR3 contains 14 residues. The germline V gene encodes CDR1 LGHNA and CDR2 YNFKEQ. V was pared by 2 bases and J by 10 bases, with 5 bases of the junction left unmatched. CDR3 sequence: CASSQLSGREEQFF. In DNA, the CDR3 is TGTGCCAGCAGCCAATTGAGCGGGAGGGAGGAGCAGTTCTTC.

The chain links TRBV7-2 to TRBJ2-5; 10 nucleotides line up with TRBD1. The V gene end was trimmed by 5 bases and the J gene end by 9 bases; junction bases not matched to a gene: 9. This CDR3 is built from 14 residues. Germline values: CDR1 SGHTA, CDR2 FQGNSA. The CDR3 nucleotides read TGTGCCAGCAGCCCCCGACAGGGGGCAGTGGCCCAGTACTTC. Protein product: CASSPRQGAVAQYF. The variable domain in full, with the rest retrieved from reference TRBV7-2 and TRBJ2-5, is GAGVSQSPSNKVTEKGKDVELRCDPISGHTALYWYRQSLGQGLEFLIYFQGNSAPDKSGLPSDRFSAERTGGSVSTLTIQRTQQEDSAVYLCASSPRQGAVAQYFGPGTRLLVL.

The gene calls are TRBV30 and TRBJ2-7; D not resolved. With 5 bases removed from V and 5 bases from J, the gap between germline ends came to 13 bases. CDR1 and CDR2 from the germline V gene are GTSNPN and SVGIG (reference sequence). The CDR3 covers 12 residues. The CDR3: CAWAPVWHEQYF. The CDR3 nucleotides are TGTGCCTGGGCCCCCGTCTGGCACGAGCAGTACTTC.

The V and J genes are TRBV5-1 and TRBJ2-7; 13 positions agree with TRBD2. Unmatched junction bases numbered 6, after V lost 3 bases and J lost 12 bases. The germline gives CDR1 SGHRS, CDR2 YFSETQ. CDR3 length: 13 amino acids. The CDR3 sequence: CASSSGTSGTPYF. CDR3 DNA: TGCGCCAGCAGCTCAGGGACTAGCGGGACCCCGTACTTC.

This clonotype was seen a few times. The CDR3 nucleotides are TGTGCCAGCAGTCCCCGGGGCCGAAGCAAAAACATTCAGTACTTC. Translating it yields CASSPRGRSKNIQYF. The rearrangement joins TRBV12-3 or TRBV12-4 to TRBJ2-4; D may be TRBD1 or TRBD2 (5 bases each). The germline V and J ends were trimmed by 5 bases and 3 bases, with 14 bases remaining between them. The CDR3 covers 15 residues.

This clonotype was observed a few times. V usage is TRBV29-1 and J usage is TRBJ2-7; D gene unclear. V lost 0 bases, J lost 4 bases, and 22 bases lay in between. Germline V gene sequence: CDR1 SQVTM, CDR2 ANQGSEA. The CDR3 runs 17 residues. CDR3 nucleotides: TGCAGCGTTGAAGAAGGGTCGGGTTGGGCCGTTTGTTACGAGCAGTACTTC. This encodes CSVEEGSGWAVCYEQYF.

The genes are TRBV12-3 or TRBV12-4 and TRBJ2-1, with TRBD1 matching over 8 bases. The CDR3 is 16 residues long. J was trimmed by 5 bases and V by 6 bases; bases with no gene match: 12. CDR3 residues: CASRVRGQSIHNEQFF. The CDR3 bases are TGTGCCAGCAGGGTCAGGGGGCAATCTATCCACAATGAGCAGTTCTTC.

The chain combines TRBV6-5 with TRBJ2-7, with 7 nucleotides matching TRBD1. The CDR3 is made up of 15 amino acids. Germline CDR1 is MNHEY and CDR2 is SVGAGI. V shed 0 bases and J 3 bases; nucleotides not matched to a gene: 5. CDR3 sequence: CASSYSNDRVYEQYF. CDR3 DNA: TGTGCCAGCAGTTACTCTAACGACAGGGTCTACGAGCAGTACTTC.

The chain couples TRBV2 to TRBJ2-7, with D tentatively TRBD1 or TRBD2 (5 bases each). TRBJ2-5 matches the DNA end more closely, so the J call is doubtful. Germline V lookup: CDR1 SNHLY, CDR2 FYNNEI. This CDR3 is 13 amino acids long. The CDR3 reads CASSEPGSETQYF. In DNA form, the CDR3 reads TGTGCCAGCAGTGAACCAGGGAGTGAGACCCAGTACTTC.

This clonotype was detected only a few times. The chain uses TRBV7-2 and TRBJ2-7; 10 nucleotides align to TRBD2. CDR3 length: 15 amino acids. V was clipped by 5 bases and J by 2 bases; unmatched bases: 6. Germline-derived CDR1 and CDR2 are SGHTA and FQGNSA. The DNA for the CDR3 is TGTGCCAGCAGCCCAGGACTAGCGGACACCTACGAGCAGTACTTC. It codes for CASSPGLADTYEQYF. The whole variable domain, filled in from reference TRBV7-2 and TRBJ2-7, reads GAGVSQSPSNKVTEKGKDVELRCDPISGHTALYWYRQSLGQGLEFLIYFQGNSAPDKSGLPSDRFSAERTGGSVSTLTIQRTQQEDSAVYLCASSPGLADTYEQYFGPGTRLTVT.

This clonotype appeared a few times. This chain links TRBV7-9 with TRBJ2-1; TRBD2 matches at 15 bases. With 5 bases clipped from V and 9 bases from J, the junction kept 11 bases outside the gene matches. Looked up from germline, CDR1 is SEHNR and CDR2 is FQNEAQ (reference sequence). The CDR3 loop spans 17 amino acids. The CDR3 coding sequence is TGTGCCAGCAGCCCACCGGGACTAGCGGGAGGTTTTGGTGAGCAGTTCTTC. It is translated as CASSPPGLAGGFGEQFF.

This clonotype was counted only a few times. The rearrangement joins TRBV2 to TRBJ2-1; D uncertain. This CDR3 spans 13 amino acids. Germline V gene lookup returns CDR1 SNHLY and CDR2 FYNNEI. Trimming took 8 bases from V and 9 from J, leaving 17 bases between them. The CDR3 region has the DNA TGTGCCAGCGGACCAGTCTCCCTCGGTGAGCAGTTCTTC. Its translation is CASGPVSLGEQFF.

CDR3: CATSEAGLAYNEQFF. The CDR3 DNA is TGTGCCACCAGTGAGGCGGGACTAGCGTACAATGAGCAGTTCTTC. This rearrangement joins TRBV24-1 to TRBJ2-1; 10 bases line up with TRBD2. Germline assignment: CDR1 KGHDR and CDR2 SFDVKD. The CDR3 is 15 amino acids. After removal of 4 bases from V and 4 bases from J, the junction contained 3 bases not matched to a gene.

The chain carries TRBV20-1 and TRBJ2-7; D not resolved. Between the trimmed V and J ends, which lost 0 bases and 7 bases, there was a span of 19 bases. The germline V gene encodes CDR1 DFQATT and CDR2 SNEGSKA (reference sequence). The CDR3 runs 15 residues. CDR3 coding DNA: TGCAGTGCTAGAGAAGGCAGTGATACGTTTGAGGAGCAGTACTTC. Translation: CSAREGSDTFEEQYF.